This TCR beta chain was sequenced during a study of radiation and T cells in renal cell carcinoma (dated by TCRdb to the early 2020s). General notes on the study: The samples were drawn from a clinical trial, where primary renal cell carcinomas were treated with 15 Gy of stereotactic body radiation therapy and then removed by nephrectomy 4 weeks afterward. A total of 4,016,671 unique CDR3 nucleotide sequences, encoding 2.8 million or so unique CDR3 amino acid sequences, were found across all 50 or so samples. In total, approximately 53 samples, comprising roughly 25 tumors and 27 peripheral blood samples, were subjected to TCR beta sequencing.

The time point label of this sample denotes: blood 2 weeks post-SBRT. The intended sense of this specimen's treatment or condition label: 15 Gy SBRT to primary tumor, nephrectomy 4 weeks later. To track tumor-enriched clonotypes, serial peripheral blood was sampled from radiation-treated patients at baseline and at 2 weeks and 4 weeks after SBRT. Renal cell carcinoma with clear cell pathology was present in all patients. Genomic DNA for TCR sequencing was prepared using the QIAamp DNA Blood Mini Kit (Qiagen). Samples were included in the analyses only if all quality control checks were passed. As to this clone: Its antigen is not yet known. One base away there is no much larger clone; base qualities are not given.

V sheds 1 base and J sheds 1 base, leaving 16 bases between their ends. Reading the germline V gene gives CDR1 SGHVS and CDR2 FQNEAQ. Counted from cysteine to phenylalanine, this CDR3 has 17 amino acids. CDR3 DNA is the only sequence kept; it has 51 bases, read in frame from the first base. TCR beta libraries were generated from genomic DNA with the immunoSEQ kit, following the manufacturer's recommendations. For library preparation, a first multiplex PCR was performed with proprietary primers, followed by a second PCR in which unique barcodes were added, and bead cleanups were performed after each round. A kit-provided positive control reaction and a negative control reaction were included in every sample batch. The final libraries underwent checking on an Agilent 4200 TapeStation D1000 ScreenTape, volumetric pooling, and quantification by qPCR. An Illumina NextSeq500 fitted with a MidOutput 150-cycle cartridge performed the sequencing, running 156 Read1 cycles and 15 Index1 cycles with the kit's custom primers. The pooled library was loaded at approximately 0.99 pM, and approximately 19% PhiX control was spiked in. Per the original workflow: Vendor-processed data were analyzed in R, with a clonotype defined as all T cells sharing the same CDR3 nucleotide sequence. For clone abundance analyses, frequencies were normalized to the 10,000 most abundant clones per sample. Before analysis, public T cell clones were removed, and these numbered fewer than five per sample on average. Tumor-enriched clonotypes and baseline blood-enriched clonotypes were defined as those with an abundance difference of at least 32-fold between compartments. A beta-binomial differential abundance model was used to identify clonotypes that expanded or contracted between blood time points. The Baroni-Urbani and Buser coefficient was used to measure tumor-blood repertoire similarity, and groups were compared with two-tailed Wilcoxon tests in R. TCRdb stores this immuneACCESS table with in-frame sequences only. Part of the clones is absent; in the studies checked, under half of the shortfall reflects unresolved V genes, and no reason is known for the rest. V and J calls and clone size are copied from that table; D and trimming were computed from the DNA. This sample is represented by about 49,000 clones; roughly 80% of them were singletons. Together, the top ten hold approximately 28% of the sample.

General study outcomes and caveats: With a single-armed trial design, the study had no way to address how radiation dose or scheduling affects the TCR repertoire. Top tumor clonotypes rose in blood from baseline to 2 weeks post-radiation, then contracted by 4 weeks, suggesting transient expansion of tumor-resident clones. Because no pretreatment tumor biopsies were available, whether clonotypes were present in the tumor at baseline could not be determined. Dynamics of the blood repertoire were not tracked past 4 weeks after treatment.

The sequence links TRBV7-8 to TRBJ1-1; the D segment cannot be called with confidence. The sample consisted of blood, taken from a patient whose treatment included radiotherapy and nephrectomy. This clonotype was sampled from a woman aged 70-85 years with renal cell carcinoma. The CDR3 protein: CASSLEGATYRNTEAFF. The DNA sequence is as follows: TGTGCCAGCAGCTTAGAAGGTGCCACGTATAGGAACACTGAAGCTTTCTTT.